A selection of T cell receptor beta chains follows, all from one sample in a study of PD-1 blockade in classical Hodgkin lymphoma. The assay was immunoSEQ multiplex PCR, and TCRdb's table has in-frame clones only and misses some. The sample consists of 20,000 to 30,000 clones, around 63% of them appearing once. This specimen was peripheral blood mononuclear cells (PBMCs), taken at baseline. The receptors were gathered from a human donor with classical Hodgkin lymphoma. The CDR3 runs from the conserved cysteine through the conserved F or W. A D gene is named only where the DNA matches it firmly. Some rows have no size entry. The others give once, few or many, or a class for an expanded clone.

>NA|TRBV6-1|NA|TRBJ1-6
CRGDRSSYNSPLHF
TGTCGGGGGGATAGGAGCTCCTATAATTCACCCCTCCACTTT
>NA|TRBV4-1|NA|TRBJ1-1
CASSPSPGTEAFF
TGCGCCAGCAGCCCATCCCCGGGGACTGAAGCTTTCTTT
>NA|TRBV7-9|NA|TRBJ2-5
CASSQQGVGETQYF
TGTGCCAGCAGCCAACAGGGTGTTGGGGAGACCCAGTACTTC
>NA|TRBV10-3|NA|TRBJ2-7
CAISELSSSYEQYF
TGTGCCATCAGTGAGTTGTCGAGCTCCTACGAGCAGTACTTC
>NA|TRBV7-9|NA|TRBJ2-1
CASSRSPGSYNEQFF
TGTGCCAGCAGCCGTTCACCTGGCTCCTACAATGAGCAGTTCTTC
>TRBD1|TRBV28|medium-sized|TRBJ1-2
CASSLDRVYGYTF
TGTGCCAGCAGTCTCGACAGGGTCTATGGCTACACCTTC
>NA|TRBV6-5|NA|TRBJ2-2
CASSYFGVAGELFF
TGTGCCAGCAGTTACTTCGGGGTTGCCGGGGAGCTGTTTTTT
>TRBD2|TRBV2|NA|TRBJ2-1
CASSGGDGNEQFF
TGTGCCAGCAGCGGGGGGGACGGAAATGAGCAGTTCTTC
>TRBD1|TRBV10-3|NA|TRBJ1-2
CAISESLSGGNYGYTF
TGTGCCATCAGTGAGTCTTTGTCAGGGGGTAACTATGGCTACACCTTC
>TRBD2|TRBV7-2|NA|TRBJ2-7
CASSFGLAASYEQYF
TGTGCCAGCAGCTTTGGACTAGCGGCCTCCTACGAGCAGTACTTC
>NA|TRBV18|NA|TRBJ2-1
CASSPVLRGEQFF
TGTGCCAGCTCACCCGTGCTTAGGGGGGAGCAGTTCTTC
>NA|TRBV4-3|once|TRBJ1-1
CASSQDLGGATEAFF
TGCGCCAGCAGCCAAGATTTAGGTGGGGCAACTGAAGCTTTCTTT
>TRBD1|TRBV18|NA|TRBJ1-1
CASSPLGQQNTEAFF
TGTGCCAGCTCCCCACTGGGACAGCAAAACACTGAAGCTTTCTTT
>NA|TRBV29-1|few|TRBJ2-3
CSVAQYTDTQYF
TGCAGCGTGGCCCAGTACACAGATACGCAGTATTTT
>NA|TRBV28|NA|TRBJ1-4
CASSLPPRQDDTNEKLFF
TGTGCCAGCAGTTTACCCCCTAGACAGGACGACACTAATGAAAAACTGTTTTTT
>NA|TRBV7-2|NA|TRBJ1-3
CASSYEGGSGNTIYF
TGTGCCAGCAGCTACGAGGGTGGCTCTGGAAACACCATATATTTT
>NA|TRBV10-3|few|TRBJ2-1
CAISEGTTGGNEQFF
TGTGCCATCAGTGAAGGGACCACCGGGGGCAATGAGCAGTTCTTC
>TRBD1|TRBV2|once|TRBJ2-1
CASSRGGGQKYNEQFF
TGTGCCAGCAGTCGCGGTGGGGGACAGAAATACAATGAGCAGTTCTTC
>NA|TRBV5-1|few|TRBJ2-7
CASSHRTDYYEQYF
TGCGCCAGCAGCCATAGGACAGACTACTACGAGCAGTACTTC
>NA|TRBV7-9|few|TRBJ2-7
CASSSDYNEQYF
TGTGCCAGCAGCTCGGACTACAACGAGCAGTACTTC
>TRBD2|TRBV19|NA|TRBJ2-1
CASSQTSGGGEQFF
TGTGCCAGTAGTCAGACTAGCGGGGGGGGTGAGCAGTTCTTC
>TRBD1|TRBV4-2|NA|TRBJ2-7
CASSQAGQGREQYF
TGTGCCAGCAGCCAAGCTGGACAGGGCCGGGAGCAGTACTTC
>NA|TRBV19|once|TRBJ2-7
CASSGRGASSYEQYF
TGTGCCAGTAGCGGACGGGGGGCGTCCTCCTACGAGCAGTACTTC
>NA|TRBV10-3|NA|TRBJ2-2
CAIGRRLANTGELFF
TGTGCCATCGGGAGGCGTCTCGCGAACACCGGGGAGCTGTTTTTT
>NA|TRBV11-1|few|TRBJ2-1
CASSPSLAQSYNEQFF
TGTGCCAGCAGCCCGAGTTTGGCCCAGTCCTACAATGAGCAGTTCTTC
>NA|TRBV7-2|NA|TRBJ1-1
CASSLVGDPGTEAFF
TGTGCCAGCAGCTTAGTAGGCGACCCCGGCACTGAAGCTTTCTTT
>NA|TRBV6-1|NA|TRBJ2-7
CASSLSSYEQYF
TGTGCCAGCAGCCTTAGCTCCTACGAGCAGTACTTC
>NA|TRBV5-1|NA|TRBJ2-1
CASSLTHRGGSYNEQFF
TGCGCCAGCAGCTTGACCCACAGGGGGGGCTCCTACAATGAGCAGTTCTTC
>TRBD1|TRBV5-1|NA|TRBJ1-2
CASSLGTGENYGYTF
TGCGCCAGCAGCTTGGGTACAGGGGAAAACTATGGCTACACCTTC
>NA|TRBV7-9|few|TRBJ2-6
CASSLSSGTGSGANVLTF
TGTGCCAGCAGCTTGTCTTCGGGTACAGGGTCTGGGGCCAACGTCCTGACTTTC
>NA|TRBV5-5|NA|TRBJ1-3
CASSLWLGNTIYF
TGTGCCAGCAGCTTGTGGTTGGGAAACACCATATATTTT
>NA|TRBV4-1|NA|TRBJ1-2
CASSQDWGNTGYTF
TGCGCCAGCAGCCAAGATTGGGGAAATACTGGCTACACCTTC
>NA|TRBV7-9|NA|TRBJ2-3
CASSLEVGAGPLDTQYF
TGTGCCAGCAGCCTAGAGGTAGGGGCCGGACCTTTAGATACGCAGTATTTT
>NA|TRBV5-6|few|TRBJ1-1
CASSLLQGANTEAFF
TGTGCCAGCAGCTTGCTTCAAGGGGCGAACACTGAAGCTTTCTTT
>NA|TRBV27|NA|TRBJ1-5
CASSPLGGNQPQHF
TGTGCCAGCAGTCCCCTAGGGGGCAATCAGCCCCAGCATTTT
>TRBD2|TRBV7-2|NA|TRBJ2-7
CASSFSGGAGEQYF
TGTGCCAGCAGCTTTAGCGGGGGGGCGGGAGAGCAGTACTTC
>TRBD1|TRBV5-1|NA|TRBJ1-2
CASSLFGKGAYGYTF
TGCGCCAGCAGCTTGTTCGGGAAGGGGGCCTATGGCTACACCTTC
>NA|TRBV11-2|NA|TRBJ1-2
CASSLGPLEYGYTF
TGTGCCAGCAGCTTAGGACCTTTGGAGTATGGCTACACCTTC
>TRBD1|TRBV11-2|NA|TRBJ2-7
CASSSTRMPGTGVYEQYF
TGTGCCAGCAGCTCTACGAGGATGCCCGGGACAGGGGTCTACGAGCAGTACTTC
>NA|TRBV2|NA|TRBJ2-7
CASSVQGGRMHYEQYF
TGTGCCAGCAGTGTCCAGGGGGGACGGATGCACTACGAGCAGTACTTC
>NA|TRBV10-3|NA|TRBJ1-3
CAISDGANSGNTIYF
TGTGCCATCAGTGACGGGGCTAACTCTGGAAACACCATATATTTT
>NA|TRBV6-5|NA|TRBJ1-2
CASSWGGKGTDGYTF
TGTGCCAGCAGTTGGGGGGGGAAGGGAACGGATGGCTACACCTTC
>TRBD1|TRBV7-6|NA|TRBJ2-1
CASSSTGGTYNEQFF
TGTGCCAGCAGCTCAACAGGGGGGACCTACAATGAGCAGTTCTTC